This T cell receptor beta chain was identified in a study of cytomegalovirus exposure and HLA in healthy donors. The assay was immunoSEQ multiplex PCR, and TCRdb's table has in-frame clones only and misses some. The data contain about 58,000 clones, 90% of them singletons. Details on this clone: Its antigen is currently unknown.

The V and J ends lost 7 bases and 2 bases respectively, with 9 bases between them. The CDR3 has 12 residues. The V gene's germline CDR1 is SNHLY and CDR2 FYNNEI. Study-level points and caveats: Across donors, most TCRs were seen rarely, yet some public ones were widespread. Published work reported that the classifier diagnosed cytomegalovirus status with high specificity and sensitivity.

The chain is built from TRBV2 and TRBJ2-7; perhaps TRBD1 as D (5 bases). The source material was PBMCs. This clonotype was obtained from a man in his late teens or twenties in good health and CMV-seronegative. CDR3 nucleotide sequence: TGTGCCAGCAAGCAGGACACCTACGAGCAGTACTTC. Amino acid sequence: CASKQDTYEQYF.